Listed below are T cell receptor beta chains from one sample, sequenced in a study of T cell responses to AZD1222 COVID-19 vaccine. Method: immunoSEQ multiplex PCR; TCRdb's copy keeps in-frame clones and lacks some. This table holds 150,000 or so clones, roughly 89% found once. The source material was peripheral blood, sampled on day 0 of AZD1222 vaccination. Every receptor here comes from an adult in good health. Both conserved end residues are part of each CDR3. Fields, in order: V gene, clone size, J gene, D gene, CDR3 DNA, CDR3 protein. The D gene is left open where the match is weak. Size tells how often a clone was seen (once, few, many) or the class of an expanded clone, and some rows leave it out.

TRBV19	.	TRBJ1-4	TRBD1	TGTGCCAGTACCAACGACAGGGGAATCCGCGCTAATGAAAAACTGTTTTTT	CASTNDRGIRANEKLFF
TRBV20-1	once	TRBJ2-7	TRBD2	TGCAGTGCTAGTGAGGCTAGCGGGGGGTTCGAGCAGTACTTC	CSASEASGGFEQYF
TRBV6-6	.	TRBJ2-7	.	TGTGCCAGCAATCTGGGACCAGGGCACCACGAGCAGTACTTC	CASNLGPGHHEQYF
TRBV2	.	TRBJ2-1	TRBD2	TGTGCCAGCAGCCCCCGGCCGGGAGGGTACAATGAGCAGTTCTTC	CASSPRPGGYNEQFF
TRBV28	once	TRBJ1-2	.	TGTGCCAGCAGTTTAGGCAGTAACTATGGCTACACCTTC	CASSLGSNYGYTF
TRBV6-1	once	TRBJ2-1	TRBD2	TGTGCCAGCAGTGAAGCCCTAGCGGGATTCTCCTACAATGAGCAGTTCTTC	CASSEALAGFSYNEQFF
TRBV7-2	.	TRBJ2-2	TRBD2	TGTGCCAGCAGCTTACGCGCAGGGAGGGACGGGGAGCTGTTTTTT	CASSLRAGRDGELFF
TRBV5-1	.	TRBJ2-1	TRBD1	TGCGCCAGCAGCCGAGGGACAGGGGAGTACAATGAGCAGTTCTTC	CASSRGTGEYNEQFF
TRBV30	.	TRBJ2-7	TRBD2	TGTGCCTGGAGTGTCCTAGGACTAGCGGGACGATACGAGCAGTACTTC	CAWSVLGLAGRYEQYF
TRBV28	.	TRBJ1-1	TRBD1	TGTGCCAGCAGTCCCCCCGGATACAGGGGCCGGAGGGGCACTGAAGCTTTCTTT	CASSPPGYRGRRGTEAFF
TRBV28	.	TRBJ2-4	.	TGTGCCAGCAGCCCCCTTCTAGCCAAAAACATTCAGTACTTC	CASSPLLAKNIQYF
TRBV11-2	.	TRBJ2-1	.	TGTGCCAGCAGCTTAGCCGGGGTTAATGAGCAGTTCTTC	CASSLAGVNEQFF
TRBV5-1	.	TRBJ2-7	.	TGCGCCAGCAGCCTCCATAATAGATCGTACGAGCAGTACTTC	CASSLHNRSYEQYF
TRBV6-5	.	TRBJ1-2	.	TGTGCCAGCAGTTACTCAAACGTCGGGCTGTCACCCTTC	CASSYSNVGLSPF
TRBV6-5	.	TRBJ1-3	.	TGTGCCAGCAGTTACAACCGCGGGTTCTCTGGAAACACCATATATTTT	CASSYNRGFSGNTIYF
TRBV7-6	.	TRBJ2-2	.	TGTGCCAGCAGCTCCCCCGGTCGATACTCCGGGGAGCTGTTTTTT	CASSSPGRYSGELFF
TRBV14	.	TRBJ2-7	.	TGTGCCAGCAGCCAAAGCTTACTCTCCTACGAGCAGTACTTC	CASSQSLLSYEQYF
TRBV5-1	.	TRBJ1-1	TRBD1	TGCGCCAGCAGCCGTGACAGGGGGATGGGCACTGAAGCTTTCTTT	CASSRDRGMGTEAFF
TRBV7-7	.	TRBJ1-3	.	TGTGCTAGCAGCTTAGGGGCGCCTGGAAACACCATATATTTT	CASSLGAPGNTIYF
TRBV2	few	TRBJ1-3	.	TGTGCCAGCAGTGAGGGCAGGCGAAACACCATATATTTT	CASSEGRRNTIYF
TRBV6-5	.	TRBJ1-1	.	TGTGCCACCAGGAGGGGACCGTCAATGAACACTGAAGCTTTCTTT	CATRRGPSMNTEAFF
TRBV28	.	TRBJ1-5	.	TGTGCCAGCAGTCTACCCGTTGGGCAACATCAGCCCCAGCATTTT	CASSLPVGQHQPQHF
TRBV7-3	.	TRBJ2-7	.	TGTGCCAGCAGCTTGCAGTACTTC	CASSLQYF
TRBV27	.	TRBJ2-5	.	TGTGCCAGCAGTTCCACAGGGTGGGGAGAGACCCAGTACTTC	CASSSTGWGETQYF
TRBV11-2	.	TRBJ2-1	TRBD1	TGTGCCAGCAGACAATGGGGACAGGGGAACAATGAGCAGTTCTTC	CASRQWGQGNNEQFF
TRBV7-9	.	TRBJ1-5	.	TGTGCCAGCAGCTTCTCGCAGGTAAATCAGCCCCAGCATTTT	CASSFSQVNQPQHF
TRBV7-7	.	TRBJ2-2	TRBD2	TGTGCTAGCAGCTTAGACGTGGTAGCGGGAGGAACCGGGGAGCTGTTTTTT	CASSLDVVAGGTGELFF
TRBV6-5	.	TRBJ2-1	.	TGTGCCAGCAGCAACCATAATGAGCAGTTCTTC	CASSNHNEQFF
TRBV7-9	.	TRBJ2-6	.	TGTGCCAGCAGCTTAATGGGGATCTCTGGGGCCAACGTCCTGACTTTC	CASSLMGISGANVLTF
TRBV30	once	TRBJ1-2	.	TGTGCCTGGAGTGACCCCGTTTCGTCCCGAGGCTATGGCTACACCTTC	CAWSDPVSSRGYGYTF
TRBV28	large	TRBJ1-2	.	TGTGCCAGCCAGAAATGGAGTGTGGGAAACTATGGCTACACCTTC	CASQKWSVGNYGYTF
TRBV18	.	TRBJ2-2	.	TGTGCCAGCTCACCACCTGGGGGCCGGGACGGGGAGCTGTTTTTT	CASSPPGGRDGELFF
TRBV7-9	.	TRBJ2-1	TRBD2	TGTGCCAGCCTGGGGGGGACTGGCTACTCCTACAATGAGCAGTTCTTC	CASLGGTGYSYNEQFF
TRBV15	.	TRBJ1-1	.	TGTGCCACCAGCTCCCCACCACGAGGGGGATTTGAAGCTTTCTTT	CATSSPPRGGFEAFF
TRBV28	once	TRBJ2-7	.	TGTGCCAGCAACCGGGACGTTCTCTACGAGCAGTACTTC	CASNRDVLYEQYF
TRBV7-3	once	TRBJ2-1	.	TGTGCCAGCAGCTTAAAAGGAGGGTCCAACTACAATGAGCAGTTCTTC	CASSLKGGSNYNEQFF
TRBV5-1	.	TRBJ2-1	TRBD2	TGCGCCAGCAGCCCGGAGACTAGCGGGAAAAATGAGCAGTTCTTC	CASSPETSGKNEQFF
TRBV6-2/TRBV6-3	.	TRBJ1-6	.	TGTGCCAGCAGTTACTCGAATTCACCCCTCCACTTT	CASSYSNSPLHF
TRBV9	.	TRBJ2-6	TRBD1	TGTGCCAGCAGCGCGAGCCAGGGGGCTGGGGCCAACGTCCTGACTTTC	CASSASQGAGANVLTF
TRBV12-5	.	TRBJ1-2	TRBD1	TGTGCTAGTGGCCTCGGGACAGGGACAGGGGGCTACACCTTC	CASGLGTGTGGYTF
TRBV25-1	.	TRBJ2-3	.	TGTGCCAGCAGTGAAGCGGCCTTTTCCCCCACAGATACGCAGTATTTT	CASSEAAFSPTDTQYF
TRBV19	.	TRBJ1-5	.	TGTGCCAGAAATAGGGGGCAGCCCCAGCATTTT	CARNRGQPQHF
TRBV5-5	few	TRBJ1-2	.	TGTGCCAGCAGTCCGACCGGCGACTATGGCTACACCTTC	CASSPTGDYGYTF
TRBV9	.	TRBJ2-2	.	TGTGCCAGCAGCGTAGGAGGCGGCGCACCCACCGGGGAGCTGTTTTTT	CASSVGGGAPTGELFF
TRBV27	.	TRBJ1-2	.	TGTGCCAGCAGTTTCCTACGGGACCTCCTTTACACCTTC	CASSFLRDLLYTF
TRBV7-9	.	TRBJ1-2	.	TGTGCCAGCAAGCAGACCGATACTTACTATGGCTACACCTTC	CASKQTDTYYGYTF
TRBV7-9	.	TRBJ1-2	TRBD1	TGTGCCAGCAGCCACCCGCAACGGGACAGGGATCGTGGCTACACCTTC	CASSHPQRDRDRGYTF
TRBV5-1	.	TRBJ2-3	TRBD1	TGCGCCAGCAGCGCGGACAGGGGAGGGGATACGCAGTATTTT	CASSADRGGDTQYF
TRBV7-2	.	TRBJ2-3	.	TGTGCCAGCAGCTTACGACTAGGCGGTTGGGATACGCAGTATTTT	CASSLRLGGWDTQYF
TRBV5-1	.	TRBJ2-3	.	TGCGCCAGCAGCTCGCGGGACAGCACAGATACGCAGTATTTT	CASSSRDSTDTQYF